These T cell receptor beta chains were read from a single sample in a study of blood T cells in healthy people across ages. A single record per CDR3 protein comes from TCRdb applying MiXCR to the 5' RACE reads. Of 600,000 to 1,000,000 distinct CDR3 sequences listed, more than 45% are singletons. The material sequenced was blood. These receptor sequences come from a man aged 25-40 years in good health. Both conserved end residues are part of each CDR3. D genes are given only for firm matches. Clone sizes are given selectively: once, few, many, or a class where the clone is expanded.

j_gene | d_gene | v_gene | abundance | CDR3aa | CDR3nt
TRBJ2-1 | . | TRBV28 | few | CASSLRQGIDEQFF | TGTGCCAGCAGTTTACGGCAGGGTATCGATGAGCAGTTCTTC
TRBJ1-2 | TRBD1 | TRBV11-2 | . | CASSSQTGVGYGYTF | TGTGCCAGCAGCTCCCAAACAGGGGTCGGCTATGGCTACACCTTC
TRBJ2-7 | TRBD2 | TRBV6-2/TRBV6-3 | once | CASSGTSGRLYEQYF | TGTGCCAGCAGTGGGACTAGCGGGAGATTATACGAGCAGTACTTC
TRBJ2-5 | TRBD1 | TRBV5-4 | . | CASSSQGAVETQYF | TGTGCCAGCAGCTCCCAGGGGGCGGTGGAGACCCAGTACTTC
TRBJ2-5 | . | TRBV21-1 | . | CASSTYDLAGGPNEQYF | TGTGCCAGCAGCACATACGATCTAGCGGGAGGGCCAAATGAGCAGTACTTC
TRBJ2-1 | TRBD2 | TRBV6-2/TRBV6-3 | few | CATYSGNEQFF | TGTGCCACTTATAGCGGGAATGAGCAGTTCTTC
TRBJ1-2 | . | TRBV7-9 | once | CASSLVGQGRSYTF | TGTGCCAGCAGCTTAGTTGGGCAGGGGAGAAGCTACACCTTC
TRBJ2-1 | . | TRBV7-2 | . | CASSYQLNSEQFF | TGTGCCAGCAGCTACCAACTAAATTCGGAGCAGTTCTTC
TRBJ1-1 | . | TRBV25-1 | . | CANGHQNAEAFF | TGTGCCAACGGACACCAGAACGCTGAAGCTTTCTTT
TRBJ2-5 | . | TRBV7-2 | . | CASSFGMSAYEQYF | TGTGCCAGCAGCTTTGGCATGTCTGCATATGAGCAGTACTTC
TRBJ2-3 | TRBD1 | TRBV10-3 | . | CAISVYSTGGSADTQYF | TGTGCCATCAGTGTATATTCGACAGGGGGGTCGGCAGATACGCAGTATTTT
TRBJ1-1 | TRBD1 | TRBV30 | . | CAWNRGRTEAFF | TGTGCCTGGAACAGGGGGCGGACTGAAGCTTTCTTT
TRBJ2-5 | . | TRBV4-2 | few | CASSQPGTRGTQYF | TGTGCCAGCAGCCAACCTGGGACAAGAGGGACCCAGTACTTC
TRBJ2-1 | . | TRBV21-1 | once | CASSKGVREEQFF | TGTGCCAGCAGCAAAGGTGTGCGGGAGGAGCAGTTCTTC
TRBJ2-1 | . | TRBV20-1 | . | CSARDPPNNEQFF | TGCAGTGCTAGAGATCCCCCCAACAATGAGCAGTTCTTC
TRBJ2-5 | TRBD2 | TRBV29-1 | . | CSFVSLAGETQYF | TGCAGCTTTGTAAGTCTAGCGGGGGAGACCCAGTACTTC
TRBJ2-1 | . | TRBV7-8 | . | CASSLLDGLSYNEQFF | TGTGCCAGCAGCTTATTAGACGGATTATCCTACAATGAGCAGTTCTTC
TRBJ2-1 | . | TRBV5-1 | . | CASSEGSNEQFF | TGCGCCAGCAGCGAGGGGTCGAATGAGCAGTTCTTC
TRBJ2-3 | . | TRBV6-2/TRBV6-3 | . | CASSPTVTRGTDTQYF | TGTGCCAGCAGCCCTACCGTCACTAGGGGCACAGATACGCAGTATTTT
TRBJ2-1 | . | TRBV7-9 | few | CASSSSGWTRRIIYNEQFF | TGTGCCAGCAGCTCCTCCGGCTGGACACGTCGGATCATATACAATGAGCAGTTCTTC
TRBJ2-3 | . | TRBV6-2/TRBV6-3 | . | CASSYSTPTPQYF | TGTGCCAGCAGTTACTCGACTCCTACCCCGCAGTATTTT
TRBJ2-4 | . | TRBV7-9 | few | CASSFSREKNIQYF | TGTGCCAGCAGCTTCTCTAGAGAAAAAAACATTCAGTACTTC
TRBJ1-6 | . | TRBV4-3 | many | CASSRLLGGISPLHF | TGCGCCAGCAGTCGTCTACTGGGGGGCATTTCACCCCTCCACTTT
TRBJ2-7 | . | TRBV9 | . | CASSSTVNEQYF | TGTGCCAGCAGCTCGACCGTGAATGAGCAGTACTTC
TRBJ1-1 | . | TRBV7-2 | few | CASSLYGNTEAFF | TGTGCCAGCAGCTTATACGGGAACACTGAAGCTTTCTTT
TRBJ2-3 | . | TRBV7-7 | . | CASSRDFFTDTQYF | TGTGCTAGCAGCCGGGACTTCTTCACAGATACGCAGTATTTT
TRBJ2-3 | TRBD2 | TRBV5-1 | . | CASTTSGRIRGTDTQYF | TGCGCCAGCACGACTAGCGGGAGGATTAGGGGTACAGATACGCAGTATTTT
TRBJ2-1 | . | TRBV12-3/TRBV12-4 | . | CASRAAVGGGHYNEQFF | TGTGCCAGCAGGGCCGCTGTAGGGGGGGGTCACTACAATGAGCAGTTCTTC
TRBJ1-4 | TRBD1 | TRBV7-2 | . | CASSATGDGLVEKLFF | TGTGCCAGCAGCGCTACAGGGGACGGTCTTGTAGAAAAACTGTTTTTT
TRBJ2-7 | . | TRBV20-1 | once | CSGTGIGSYEQYF | TGCAGTGGTACCGGGATAGGGAGCTACGAGCAGTACTTC
TRBJ2-7 | . | TRBV30 | few | CAWSVQVQQYF | TGTGCCTGGAGTGTACAAGTCCAGCAGTACTTC
TRBJ2-1 | . | TRBV10-3 | few | CAISESGGYNEQFF | TGTGCCATCAGTGAGTCTGGCGGATACAATGAGCAGTTCTTC
TRBJ2-5 | . | TRBV7-9 | . | CASSLVQAEQETQYF | TGTGCCAGCAGCTTAGTGCAAGCGGAGCAAGAGACCCAGTACTTC
TRBJ2-1 | TRBD1 | TRBV27 | . | CASMTGAIYNEQFF | TGTGCCAGCATGACAGGGGCTATCTACAATGAGCAGTTCTTC
TRBJ1-2 | . | TRBV10-3 | few | CAISVSSWGGEHNQGYTF | TGTGCCATCAGTGTGTCTTCTTGGGGCGGCGAACACAACCAAGGCTACACCTTC
TRBJ1-6 | . | TRBV6-6 | . | CASRRQENSPLHF | TGTGCCAGCAGAAGACAAGAAAATTCACCCCTCCACTTT
TRBJ2-1 | . | TRBV20-1 | . | CSARAPRAESSYSEQFF | TGCAGTGCTAGAGCCCCCCGGGCCGAGAGCTCCTACAGTGAGCAGTTCTTC
TRBJ2-6 | . | TRBV9 | few | CASSVVSSTGANVLTF | TGTGCCAGCAGCGTAGTATCGAGTACTGGGGCCAACGTCCTGACTTTC
TRBJ2-3 | . | TRBV20-1 | . | CSASPLSGYTDTQYF | TGCAGTGCTAGCCCTTTGTCGGGGTACACAGATACGCAGTATTTT
TRBJ2-3 | . | TRBV6-5 | . | CASSYGGITDTQYF | TGTGCCAGCAGTTACGGGGGTATCACAGATACGCAGTATTTT
TRBJ1-2 | . | TRBV25-1 | . | CASSWAENYGYTF | TGTGCCAGCAGTTGGGCGGAAAACTATGGCTACACCTTC